Listed below are T cell receptor beta chains from one sample, sequenced in a study of T cells in Graves' hyperthyroidism and ophthalmopathy. Using its own MiXCR run on the multiplex PCR reads, TCRdb lists one record per CDR3 protein. Counted here are 600,000 to 700,000 distinct CDR3 sequences, less than 45% occurring once; the ten biggest clones make up under 8.5%. Sequencing was done on a sample of peripheral blood or thyroid tissue (not recorded which). The source of these receptors is an adult man with Graves' disease, either hyperthyroidism or ophthalmopathy (not recorded which). CDR3s include the opening cysteine and the closing phenylalanine or tryptophan. The order of the fields is J gene, CDR3 length, V gene, clone size, D gene, CDR3 protein, CDR3 DNA. The D gene is left open where the match is weak. The size field is filled for only some rows; it gives once, few, many or a size class.

TRBJ1-3,15,TRBV29-1,once,.,CSVEDEVDRGNTIYF,TGCAGCGTTGAAGATGAGGTTGACAGGGGAAACACCATATATTTT
TRBJ2-5,15,TRBV29-1,few,TRBD2,CSARGSGGAGETQYF,TGCAGCGCCCGTGGTAGCGGGGGGGCCGGAGAGACCCAGTACTTC
TRBJ1-5,16,TRBV12-3/TRBV12-4,few,TRBD1,CASSYGQDSSNQPQHF,TGTGCCAGCAGTTACGGACAGGACTCAAGCAATCAGCCCCAGCATTTT
TRBJ2-5,15,TRBV9,.,.,CASSRASWQEETQYF,TGTGCCAGCAGCCGAGCCAGTTGGCAGGAGGAGACCCAGTACTTC
TRBJ2-2,18,TRBV7-7,few,TRBD2,CASSLVPPSGANTGELFF,TGTGCTAGCAGCTTAGTCCCCCCTAGCGGAGCGAACACCGGGGAGCTGTTTTTT
TRBJ2-2,17,TRBV19,.,TRBD2,CASSGELAGAYTGELFF,TGTGCCAGTAGTGGGGAACTAGCGGGAGCATACACCGGGGAGCTGTTTTTT
TRBJ2-7,15,TRBV5-1,many,.,CASSLAAASYGEQYF,TGCGCCAGCAGCTTGGCGGCGGCGAGTTACGGCGAGCAGTACTTC
TRBJ1-4,14,TRBV9,.,TRBD1,CASSTGQGNEKLFF,TGTGCCAGCAGCACCGGACAGGGGAATGAAAAACTGTTTTTT
TRBJ2-7,12,TRBV24-1,many,.,CATSGPGGEQYF,TGTGCCACCAGTGGCCCCGGGGGCGAGCAGTACTTC
TRBJ1-2,13,TRBV25-1,many,TRBD1,CASSVYRGEGYTF,TGTGCCAGCAGTGTGTACAGGGGAGAGGGCTACACCTTC
TRBJ2-7,16,TRBV9,few,TRBD1,CASSPHGDRTTYEQYF,TGTGCCAGCAGCCCCCATGGGGACAGAACCACCTACGAGCAGTACTTC
TRBJ1-4,15,TRBV7-9,.,.,CASSLHRATNEKLFF,TGTGCCAGCAGCTTGCATCGGGCAACTAATGAAAAACTGTTTTTT
TRBJ1-5,12,TRBV24-1,many,.,CATSDRDQPQHF,TGTGCCACCAGTGATCGAGATCAGCCCCAGCATTTT
TRBJ1-2,12,TRBV6-6,.,.,CAISELDYGYTF,TGTGCCATCAGTGAGTTGGACTATGGCTACACCTTC
TRBJ1-5,15,TRBV7-3,.,.,CASSLTWGGGQPQHF,TGTGCCAGCAGCTTAACTTGGGGGGGCGGGCAGCCCCAGCATTTT
TRBJ1-2,15,TRBV25-1,.,.,CASGGTEVVGYGYTF,TGTGCCAGCGGAGGGACGGAGGTGGTCGGCTATGGCTACACCTTC
TRBJ2-6,18,TRBV24-1,.,.,CATSASGAGLSGANVLTF,TGTGCCACCAGTGCTAGTGGGGCAGGTCTCTCTGGGGCCAACGTCCTGACTTTC
TRBJ2-7,13,TRBV29-1,.,.,CSVSTGIYYEQYF,TGCAGCGTTTCGACCGGGATCTACTACGAGCAGTACTTC
TRBJ1-5,17,TRBV10-3,.,TRBD1,CATSRQPGTAINQPQHF,TGTGCCACCTCCAGGCAGCCAGGGACAGCTATCAATCAGCCCCAGCATTTT
TRBJ1-1,17,TRBV19,.,.,CASSFLWAGREDTEAFF,TGTGCCAGTAGTTTCCTCTGGGCTGGCAGGGAGGACACTGAAGCTTTCTTT
TRBJ2-5,16,TRBV11-2,.,TRBD2,CARTGTSGGAWETQYF,TGTGCCAGAACCGGGACTAGCGGGGGGGCCTGGGAGACCCAGTACTTC
TRBJ1-4,13,TRBV2,.,TRBD1,CASRIQGDEKLFF,TGTGCCAGCCGTATACAGGGGGATGAAAAACTGTTTTTT
TRBJ2-5,16,TRBV7-9,.,TRBD1,CASSVWGQAQQETQYF,TGTGCCAGCAGCGTTTGGGGACAGGCGCAGCAAGAGACCCAGTACTTC
TRBJ1-6,14,TRBV5-8,few,.,CASSLDSSNSPLHF,TGTGCCAGCAGCTTAGACAGTAGCAATTCACCCCTCCACTTT
TRBJ1-5,14,TRBV5-8,few,.,CASSQWVSGQPQHF,TGTGCCAGCAGCCAGTGGGTTAGCGGTCAGCCCCAGCATTTT
TRBJ2-5,14,TRBV2,.,.,CASSATQEQETQYF,TGTGCCAGCAGTGCAACCCAGGAACAAGAGACCCAGTACTTC
TRBJ2-7,17,TRBV20-1,many,TRBD1,CSAAPGDRSRVGYEQYF,TGCAGTGCTGCCCCCGGGGACAGGAGCCGTGTCGGCTACGAGCAGTACTTC
TRBJ1-5,14,TRBV2,many,.,CASRVDWSNQPQHF,TGTGCCAGCAGGGTCGACTGGAGCAATCAGCCCCAGCATTTT
TRBJ2-5,13,TRBV2,.,.,CASSLTDEKTQYF,TGTGCCAGCAGCCTTACAGACGAAAAGACCCAGTACTTC